The clone carrying this T cell receptor beta chain was detected ten times or more. The data were taken from a study of T cells in Graves' hyperthyroidism and ophthalmopathy. V lost 5 bases to trimming and J lost 5 bases; unmatched junction nucleotides: 12. This CDR3 is built from 15 residues. Germline assignment: CDR1 DFQATT and CDR2 SNEGSKA (reference sequence). Using RNA transcripts as the source, TCR beta CDR3 regions were amplified. During a first-round RT-PCR of the TCR CDR3, the HTBI primer set was used. TCRdb reanalysed the multiplex PCR reads using MiXCR and keeps one entry per CDR3 protein. The sample lists fewer than 600,000 distinct CDR3 sequences, around 13% occurring once.

This clonotype was sampled from a middle-aged woman with Graves' hyperthyroidism. V and J are TRBV20-1 and TRBJ2-7, with 10 bases lining up with TRBD1. Source material: blood. CDR3 coding DNA: TGCAGTGCTTCGCCGGGACAGGGGAAGAAAGACGAGCAGTACTTC. It translates to CSASPGQGKKDEQYF.